This TCR beta chain was captured by sequencing in a study of T-cell memory formation after mild COVID-19. Looking at the study overall: TCR clusters were largely donor specific.

One entry per CDR3 protein results from TCRdb running MiXCR on the 5' RACE reads. Of about 390,000 distinct CDR3 sequences listed, under 25% are singletons. This CDR3 is 15 amino acids long. Germline-derived CDR1 and CDR2 are SGHTA and FQGNSA. The junction had 6 bases not matched to a gene; V was cut back by 3 bases and J by 4 bases. V is TRBV7-2 and J is TRBJ2-1; 7 bases align to TRBD1. The sequencing sample was made of PBMCs or a T cell subset sorted from them (not recorded which). The clonotype originates from an adult woman who had mild COVID-19 (a few samples of this study predate the infection). Cell type and time point are not known. The CDR3 loop is CASSFNRDRYNEQFF. The DNA of the CDR3 is TGTGCCAGCAGCTTTAACCGGGACAGATACAATGAGCAGTTCTTC.